A selection of T cell receptor beta chains follows, all from one sample in a study of regulatory T cells in long-lasting Graves disease. TCRdb re-called the multiplex PCR reads with MiXCR, one entry per CDR3 protein. The sample carries under 300,000 distinct CDR3 sequences, about 19% recorded once. Here the sequenced sample was peripheral blood mononuclear cells (PBMCs), taken at new diagnosis, from a patient treated with antithyroid drugs. The receptor set was obtained from a female donor with Graves disease. CDR3s include the opening cysteine and the closing phenylalanine or tryptophan. A D gene is named only where the DNA matches it firmly. Rows give clone size only sometimes, using once, few, many, or a class for an expanded clone.

>NA|many|TRBJ1-5|TRBV2
CASSEVGTGGDQPQHF
TGTGCCAGCAGTGAAGTCGGCACAGGAGGAGATCAGCCCCAGCATTTT
>TRBD1|many|TRBJ1-4|TRBV20-1
CSARDPRGGEKLFF
TGCAGTGCTAGAGATCCCAGGGGGGGTGAAAAACTGTTTTTT
>NA|many|TRBJ1-1|TRBV5-8
CASSTRSGEAFF
TGTGCCAGCAGCACCCGCTCGGGTGAAGCTTTCTTT
>NA|few|TRBJ2-7|TRBV4-3
CASSLEGGSGEQYF
TGCGCCAGCAGCCTTGAGGGGGGTTCGGGGGAGCAGTACTTC
>NA|NA|TRBJ2-1|TRBV6-1
CASSPEDEQFF
TGTGCCAGCAGTCCGGAAGATGAGCAGTTCTTC
>TRBD2|many|TRBJ2-5|TRBV7-3
CASSATGTSGERVWF
TGTGCCAGCAGCGCTACCGGGACTAGCGGGGAAAGGGTATGGTTC
>TRBD1|NA|TRBJ1-2|TRBV7-9
CASSSTGGAVYGYTF
TGTGCCAGCAGCTCTACAGGGGGCGCGGTCTATGGCTACACCTTC
>NA|NA|TRBJ2-7|TRBV29-1
CSVGQADEQYF
TGCAGCGTTGGACAGGCCGACGAGCAGTACTTC
>TRBD2|many|TRBJ2-1|TRBV7-9
CASSLEVSGAYNEQFF
TGTGCCAGCAGCTTAGAAGTCAGCGGGGCATACAATGAGCAGTTCTTC
>NA|many|TRBJ1-3|TRBV28
CASSSSGGNTIYF
TGTGCCAGCAGTTCCTCAGGGGGAAACACCATATATTTT
>TRBD1|NA|TRBJ2-7|TRBV19
CASSRGTGGLRHEQYF
TGTGCCAGTAGTCGCGGGACAGGGGGCTTAAGACACGAGCAGTACTTC
>TRBD2|many|TRBJ2-1|TRBV6-5
CASSSPVTSGHNEQFF
TGTGCCAGCAGTTCCCCGGTGACTAGCGGACACAATGAGCAGTTCTTC
>NA|many|TRBJ2-7|TRBV20-1
CSASPLRFHEQYF
TGCAGTGCTAGTCCCCTACGGTTCCACGAGCAGTACTTC
>NA|many|TRBJ1-5|TRBV30
CAWSVESNQPQHF
TGTGCCTGGAGTGTGGAGAGCAATCAGCCCCAGCATTTT
>NA|NA|TRBJ2-3|TRBV4-3
CASSPEAWNTDTQYF
TGCGCCAGCAGCCCAGAGGCGTGGAACACAGATACGCAGTATTTT
>TRBD1|many|TRBJ2-7|TRBV20-1
CSARDRTGGNSYEQYF
TGCAGTGCTAGAGATCGGACAGGGGGCAATTCCTACGAGCAGTACTTC
>NA|many|TRBJ2-2|TRBV11-2
CASSLVGSLVGRGELFF
TGTGCCAGCAGCTTAGTGGGCTCTTTGGTTGGTCGCGGGGAGCTGTTTTTT
>NA|many|TRBJ1-2|TRBV2
CASRPEGGYGYTF
TGTGCCAGCAGGCCTGAAGGGGGATATGGCTACACCTTC
>NA|NA|TRBJ2-6|TRBV19
CASSARPGAYGANVLTF
TGTGCCAGTAGTGCCCGCCCGGGGGCTTATGGGGCCAACGTCCTGACTTTC
>NA|many|TRBJ2-3|TRBV4-3
CASSQDRGGGPGVTQYF
TGCGCCAGCAGCCAAGATAGGGGCGGGGGCCCGGGGGTTACGCAGTATTTT
>NA|many|TRBJ2-7|TRBV20-1
CSARDVAGFQYEQYF
TGCAGTGCTAGAGATGTCGCGGGGTTCCAATACGAGCAGTACTTC
>NA|many|TRBJ1-2|TRBV18
CASSPGRDGYTF
TGTGCCAGCTCACCTGGCAGGGATGGCTACACCTTC
>NA|many|TRBJ1-1|TRBV19
CASSPGIVNTEAFF
TGTGCCAGTAGTCCAGGGATAGTGAACACTGAAGCTTTCTTT
>NA|NA|TRBJ2-1|TRBV20-1
CSARAVAGNEQFF
TGCAGTGCTAGAGCGGTGGCGGGGAATGAGCAGTTCTTC
>NA|many|TRBJ2-1|TRBV6-2/TRBV6-3
CASGAVYYNEQFF
TGTGCCTCAGGGGCGGTATACTACAATGAGCAGTTCTTC
>NA|few|TRBJ1-2|TRBV5-1
CASSKTAVNYGYTF
TGCGCCAGCAGCAAGACAGCAGTCAACTATGGCTACACCTTC
>TRBD1|NA|TRBJ2-7|TRBV7-2
CASSLEGGTGGYEQYF
TGTGCCAGCAGCTTAGAAGGGGGGACAGGGGGCTACGAGCAGTACTTC
>NA|few|TRBJ2-3|TRBV19
CLGIALCTDTQYF
TGTTTGGGGATCGCCCTCTGCACAGATACGCAGTATTTT
>NA|NA|TRBJ2-2|TRBV3-1
CASSQGTHTGELFF
TGTGCCAGCAGCCAAGGGACTCACACCGGGGAGCTGTTTTTT
>NA|few|TRBJ2-7|TRBV20-1
CSARDSSYEQYF
TGCAGTGCTCGGGACTCCTCCTACGAGCAGTACTTC
>NA|many|TRBJ1-2|TRBV9
CASSSRGYGYTF
TGTGCCAGCAGCTCAAGGGGCTATGGCTACACCTTC
>NA|many|TRBJ2-1|TRBV2
CASRKENNEQFF
TGTGCCAGCAGGAAAGAGAACAATGAGCAGTTCTTC
>NA|NA|TRBJ2-1|TRBV6-4
CASSDMGGGPYNEQFF
TGTGCCAGCAGTGACATGGGGGGGGGGCCCTACAATGAGCAGTTCTTC
>NA|many|TRBJ2-3|TRBV12-3/TRBV12-4
CASVSTDTQYF
TGTGCCAGCGTAAGCACAGATACGCAGTATTTT
>NA|many|TRBJ2-7|TRBV6-5
CASSYVGGLGYEQYF
TGTGCCAGCAGTTACGTAGGCGGGCTGGGGTACGAGCAGTACTTC
>NA|many|TRBJ2-5|TRBV5-1
CASAKQGSVEETQYF
TGCGCCAGCGCCAAACAGGGCTCGGTGGAAGAGACCCAGTACTTC
>NA|NA|TRBJ2-3|TRBV7-3
CASSTRTLRRGTDTQYF
TGTGCCAGCAGCACCCGGACTTTGCGTCGAGGAACAGATACGCAGTATTTT
>TRBD1|many|TRBJ1-6|TRBV20-1
CSATGQPRDNSPLHF
TGCAGTGCAACGGGACAGCCAAGGGATAATTCACCCCTCCACTTT
>NA|NA|TRBJ2-2|TRBV5-1
CASSLDRPTEELFF
TGCGCCAGCAGCTTGGACAGGCCCACCGAGGAGCTGTTTTTT